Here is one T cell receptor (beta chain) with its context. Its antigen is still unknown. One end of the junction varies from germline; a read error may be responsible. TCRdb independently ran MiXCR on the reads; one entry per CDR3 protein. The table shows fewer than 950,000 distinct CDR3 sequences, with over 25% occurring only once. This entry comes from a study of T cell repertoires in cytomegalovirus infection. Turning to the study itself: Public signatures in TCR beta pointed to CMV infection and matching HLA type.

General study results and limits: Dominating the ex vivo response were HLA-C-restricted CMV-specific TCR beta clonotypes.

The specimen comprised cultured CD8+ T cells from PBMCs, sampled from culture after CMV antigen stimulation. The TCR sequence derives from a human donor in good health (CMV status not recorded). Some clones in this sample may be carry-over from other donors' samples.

CDR3 sequence (DNA): TGTGCCAACAGTGAACAGGGGGCGAGGGGCTACACCTTC. It translates to CANSEQGARGYTF. V gene TRBV28 combines with J gene TRBJ1-2; 9 bases align to TRBD1. The CDR3 is 13 amino acids. Germline V gives CDR1 MDHEN, CDR2 SYDVKM.